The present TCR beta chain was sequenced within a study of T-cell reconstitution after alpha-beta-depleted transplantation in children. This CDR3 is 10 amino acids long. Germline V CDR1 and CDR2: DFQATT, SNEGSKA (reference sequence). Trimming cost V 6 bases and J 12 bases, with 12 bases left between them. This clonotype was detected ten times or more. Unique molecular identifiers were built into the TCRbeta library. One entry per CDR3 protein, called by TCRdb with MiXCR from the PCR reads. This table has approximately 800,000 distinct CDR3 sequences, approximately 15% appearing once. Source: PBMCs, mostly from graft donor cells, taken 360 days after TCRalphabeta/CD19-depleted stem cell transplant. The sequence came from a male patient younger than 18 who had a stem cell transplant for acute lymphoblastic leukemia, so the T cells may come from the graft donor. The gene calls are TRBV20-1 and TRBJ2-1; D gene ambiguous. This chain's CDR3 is CSATQLVQFF. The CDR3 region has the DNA TGCAGTGCAACCCAACTTGTGCAGTTCTTC.